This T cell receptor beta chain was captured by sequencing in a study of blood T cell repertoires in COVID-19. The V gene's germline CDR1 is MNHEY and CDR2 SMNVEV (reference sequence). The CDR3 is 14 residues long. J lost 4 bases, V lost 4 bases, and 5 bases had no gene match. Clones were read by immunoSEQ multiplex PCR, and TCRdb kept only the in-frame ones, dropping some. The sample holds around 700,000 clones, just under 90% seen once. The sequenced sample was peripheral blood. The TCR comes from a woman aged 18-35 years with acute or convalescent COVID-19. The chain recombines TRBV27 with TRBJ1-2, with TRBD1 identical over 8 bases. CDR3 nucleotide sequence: TGTGCCAGCAGTTATATTGACAGGGGCTATGGCTACACCTTC. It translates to CASSYIDRGYGYTF.